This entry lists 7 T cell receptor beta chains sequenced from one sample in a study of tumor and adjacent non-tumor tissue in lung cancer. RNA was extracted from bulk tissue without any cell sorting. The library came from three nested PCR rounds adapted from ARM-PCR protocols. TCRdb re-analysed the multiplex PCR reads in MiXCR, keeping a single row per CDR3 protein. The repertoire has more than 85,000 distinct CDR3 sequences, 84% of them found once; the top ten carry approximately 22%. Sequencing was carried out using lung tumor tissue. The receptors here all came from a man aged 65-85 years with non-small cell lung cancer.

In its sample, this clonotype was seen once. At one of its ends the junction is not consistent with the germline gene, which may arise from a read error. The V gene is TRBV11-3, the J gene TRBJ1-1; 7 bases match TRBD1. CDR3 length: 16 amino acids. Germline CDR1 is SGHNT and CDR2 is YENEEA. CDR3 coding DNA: TGTGTTAGCAGCTTAAAGACAGGGTGGATGAACACTGAAGCTTTATTT. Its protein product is CVSSLKTGWMNTEALF.

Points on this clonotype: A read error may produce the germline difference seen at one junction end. The CDR3 here is CATSQDPAGAEYYEQFF. The DNA of the CDR3 is TGCGCCACCAGCCAGGACCCAGCGGGAGCTGAATACTATGAGCAGTTCTTC. V is TRBV4-3 and J is TRBJ2-1, with 8 bases identical to TRBD2. The CDR3 spans 17 residues. The V gene's germline CDR1 is LGHNA and CDR2 YSLEER.

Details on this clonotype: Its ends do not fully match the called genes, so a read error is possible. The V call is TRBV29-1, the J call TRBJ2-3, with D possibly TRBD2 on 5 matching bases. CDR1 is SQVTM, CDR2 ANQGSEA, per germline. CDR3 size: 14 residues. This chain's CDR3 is CSVYGSSSRDTQFF. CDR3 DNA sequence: TGCAGCGTTTACGGTTCTTCTAGCAGAGATACGCAGTTTTTT.

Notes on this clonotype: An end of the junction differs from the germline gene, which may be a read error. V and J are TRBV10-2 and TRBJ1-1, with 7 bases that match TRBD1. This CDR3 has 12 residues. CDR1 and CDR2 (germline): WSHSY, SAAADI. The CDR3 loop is CASGDRGAEAFF. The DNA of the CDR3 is TGCGCCAGCGGGGACAGAGGCGCTGAGGCTTTCTTT.

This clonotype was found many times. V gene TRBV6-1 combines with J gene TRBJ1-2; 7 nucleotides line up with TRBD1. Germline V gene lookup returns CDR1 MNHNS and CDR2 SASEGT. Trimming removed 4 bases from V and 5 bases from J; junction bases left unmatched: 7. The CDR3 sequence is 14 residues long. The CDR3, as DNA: TGTGCCAGCAGTGTCGACAGGGATCCTTATGGCTACACCTTC. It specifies CASSVDRDPYGYTF.

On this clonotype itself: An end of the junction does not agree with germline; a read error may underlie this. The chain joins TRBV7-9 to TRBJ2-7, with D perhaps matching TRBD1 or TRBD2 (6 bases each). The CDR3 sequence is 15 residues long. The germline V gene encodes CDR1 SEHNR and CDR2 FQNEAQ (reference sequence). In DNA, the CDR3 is TGTGCCAGCAACAAGATGGCCGGGGGCGCGAACGAGCACTACTTC. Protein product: CASNKMAGGANEHYF.

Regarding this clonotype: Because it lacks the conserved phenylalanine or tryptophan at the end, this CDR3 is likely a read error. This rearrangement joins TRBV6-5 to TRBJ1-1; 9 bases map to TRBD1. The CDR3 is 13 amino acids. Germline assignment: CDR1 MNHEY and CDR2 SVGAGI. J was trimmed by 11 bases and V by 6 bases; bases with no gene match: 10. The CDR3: CASRSRQGVRAFL. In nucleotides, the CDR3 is TGTGCCAGCAGATCCAGACAGGGGGTAAGGGCTTTCCTC.